This TCR beta chain was documented in a study of OX40 agonist ivuxolimab in advanced cancers. Study-wide context: Patients were dosed with the agonistic anti-OX40 (CD134) antibody ivuxolimab. At roughly 80% male, the cohort had a mean age of 60 years, ranging from roughly 20 to 90.

The CDR3 sequence is 17 residues long. V was clipped by 1 base and J by 1 base; unmatched bases: 4. CDR1 is MGHRA, CDR2 YSYEKL, per germline. Study results and caveats: Expanded peripheral T-cell antigen specificity went undetermined.

The table came from immunoSEQ multiplex PCR; TCRdb's copy has only in-frame clones and leaves some out. The table shows approximately 60,000 clones, with 90% to 95% occurring only once. This clone was observed once. As yet, its antigen is unknown. The chain is built from TRBV4-1 and TRBJ2-6; TRBD1 matches at 7 bases. The TCR sequence derives from an adult with an advanced solid tumor such as melanoma, head and neck, liver or kidney cancer. The specimen comprised CD4+ or CD8+ T cells sorted from blood, sampled in a trial of the OX40 agonist ivuxolimab. DNA for the CDR3: TGCGCCAGCAGCCAAGGGACAGGCTTTTCTGGGGCCAACGTCCTGACTTTC. The encoded protein is CASSQGTGFSGANVLTF.